The 14 T cell receptor beta chains given below trace back to one sample, sequenced in a study of blood T cell repertoires in COVID-19. The repertoire was sequenced with immunoSEQ multiplex PCR; TCRdb's copy has only in-frame clones and lacks some. The sample records tens of thousands of clones, roughly 80% being singletons. The sequenced sample consisted of peripheral blood. The receptors come from a man in his 70s with acute or convalescent COVID-19.

This chain connects TRBV19 to TRBJ2-5; TRBD2 might be the D (6 bases). The CDR3 runs to 13 residues. The germline V gene has CDR1 LNHDA and CDR2 SQIVND (reference sequence). The ends were cut back, 7 bases at V and 5 bases at J, with 14 bases in the middle. CDR3 in amino acids: CASTHGAGETQYF. Written as DNA, the CDR3 is TGTGCCAGTACCCATGGGGCGGGGGAGACCCAGTACTTC.

The rearrangement joins TRBV6-5 to TRBJ1-1, with D maybe TRBD1 (5 bases). The germline V gene has CDR1 MNHEY and CDR2 SVGAGI. The CDR3 sequence is 12 residues long. The V end was cut by 7 bases, the J end by 5 bases, with 11 bases between. The CDR3 bases are TGTGCCAGCATCGGGGGTGGGACTGAAGCTTTCTTT. Translating gives CASIGGGTEAFF.

V is TRBV27 and J is TRBJ2-3; TRBD2 might be the D (5 bases). CDR1 is MNHEY and CDR2 is SMNVEV in the germline V gene (reference sequence). The CDR3 is 13 residues long. Trimming pared 1 base from V and 8 bases from J, leaving 10 bases between. The CDR3, as DNA: TGTGCCAGCAGTTTATTTACTAGAGGTACGCAGTATTTT. This sequence encodes CASSLFTRGTQYF.

V usage is TRBV6-5 and J usage is TRBJ1-5, with TRBD1 identical over 8 bases. Germline V gives CDR1 MNHEY, CDR2 SVGAGI. V lost 6 bases, J lost 7 bases, and 8 bases stayed unmatched. This CDR3 comprises 14 residues. CDR3: CASRAGTGGQPQHF. CDR3 coding DNA: TGTGCCAGCAGGGCCGGGACAGGAGGGCAGCCCCAGCATTTT.

V and J are TRBV4-2 and TRBJ2-3; 8 nucleotides align to TRBD2. V dropped 2 bases and J dropped 2; count of bases not matched to a gene: 6. The CDR3 totals 16 residues. From germline, CDR1 is LGHNA and CDR2 YNFKEQ. The CDR3 region is CASSQIIGGDTDTQYF. CDR3 coding DNA: TGTGCCAGCAGCCAAATAATCGGGGGGGACACAGATACGCAGTATTTT.

The chain joins TRBV19 to TRBJ1-2, with TRBD1 as a possible D gene (5 bases). This CDR3 spans 14 amino acids. The ends were cut back, 3 bases at V and 6 bases at J, with 14 bases in the middle. Per the germline V gene, CDR1 is LNHDA and CDR2 is SQIVND (reference sequence). The CDR3 bases are TGTGCCAGTAGTATCGATAGGGGAGGGAATGGCTACACCTTC. Translating it yields CASSIDRGGNGYTF. The full variable domain, with the rest looked up from reference TRBV19 and TRBJ1-2, is DGGITQSPKYLFRKEGQNVTLSCEQNLNHDAMYWYRQDPGQGLRLIYYSQIVNDFQKGDIAEGYSVSREKKESFPLTVTSAQKNPTAFYLCASSIDRGGNGYTFGSGTRLTVV.

CDR3 coding DNA: TGTGCCAGCAGCCCCCGGGGTGCGGGTGTTAATTCACCCCTCCACTTT. Encoded protein: CASSPRGAGVNSPLHF. The rearrangement joins TRBV7-2 to TRBJ1-6; no clear D. The CDR3 has 16 residues. Germline CDR1 is SGHTA and CDR2 is FQGNSA. Trimming removed 5 bases at V and 6 bases at J, with 17 bases between.

CDR3 sequence (DNA): TGTGCCAGCTCACTTAACAGATATAGCAATCAGCCCCAGCATTTT. Protein product: CASSLNRYSNQPQHF. This sequence joins TRBV18 and TRBJ1-5; D unclear. Between the trimmed V and J ends, which lost 4 bases and 0 bases, there was a span of 10 bases. CDR1 and CDR2 (germline): KGHSH, LQKENI. CDR3 length: 15 amino acids.

The CDR3 is CASSPGTGNQPQHF. DNA of the CDR3: TGTGCCAGCAGTCCAGGGACAGGGAATCAGCCCCAGCATTTT. The chain recombines TRBV27 with TRBJ1-5; 9 bases are shared with TRBD1. V lost 5 bases and J lost 4; bases outside the gene matches: 3. CDR1 MNHEY and CDR2 SMNVEV come from the germline V gene (reference sequence). The length of the CDR3 is 14 residues.

Of note for this clone: Other nucleotide sequences from this sample produce the same CDR3. V gene TRBV5-5 combines with J gene TRBJ2-5; 9 nucleotides line up with TRBD2. After removal of 0 bases from V and 9 bases from J, the junction contained 12 bases not matched to a gene. This CDR3 has 16 residues. In germline, CDR1 is SGHKS, CDR2 YYEKEE (reference sequence). The CDR3 DNA sequence: TGTGCCAGCAGCTTGGCGGGGCGGGGGGGAGAGGGGCCCCAGTACTTC. This sequence encodes CASSLAGRGGEGPQYF.

The rearrangement uses TRBV7-2 and TRBJ1-4; 7 nucleotides match TRBD1. The CDR3 has 15 amino acids. Trimming removed 5 bases from V and 4 bases from J; junction bases left unmatched: 7. The germline V gene encodes CDR1 SGHTA and CDR2 FQGNSA. The CDR3: CASSPWDSNNEKLFF. CDR3 sequence (DNA): TGTGCCAGCAGCCCGTGGGACAGTAATAATGAAAAACTGTTTTTT.

The CDR3 region is CASRTGEWETQYF. The CDR3 nucleotides read TGTGCCAGCCGAACAGGGGAATGGGAGACCCAGTACTTC. The V and J genes are TRBV5-5 and TRBJ2-5; TRBD1 matches 7 bases. Germline-derived CDR1 and CDR2 are SGHKS and YYEKEE (reference sequence). The CDR3 is 13 amino acids. V shed 7 bases, J shed 5 bases, and the junction held 8 bases outside the gene matches.

V and J are TRBV4-2 and TRBJ2-7; TRBD2 matches 9 bases. CDR1 and CDR2 from the germline V gene are LGHNA and YNFKEQ. CDR3 length: 15 residues. The J segment lost 5 bases and the V segment lost 0 bases, leaving 5 bases of the junction unmatched. Here the CDR3 reads CASSQESAGGDEQYF. The DNA for the CDR3 is TGTGCCAGCAGCCAAGAATCAGCGGGGGGCGACGAGCAGTACTTC.

The CDR3 DNA reads TGTGCCAGCAGCTTAGAACTAGCGGGGTCCTACGAGCAGTACTTC. Amino acids: CASSLELAGSYEQYF. The chain recombines TRBV11-1 with TRBJ2-7; 10 positions match TRBD2. The junction had 1 base not matched to a gene; V was cut back by 1 base and J by 1 base. Germline V gene data show CDR1 as SGHAT and CDR2 as FQDESV (reference sequence). The CDR3 has 15 residues. The complete variable domain, with remaining parts taken from reference TRBV11-1 and TRBJ2-7, reads EAEVAQSPRYKITEKSQAVAFWCDPISGHATLYWYRQILGQGPELLVQFQDESVVDDSQLPKDRFSAERLKGVDSTLKIQPAELGDSAMYLCASSLELAGSYEQYFGPGTRLTVT.